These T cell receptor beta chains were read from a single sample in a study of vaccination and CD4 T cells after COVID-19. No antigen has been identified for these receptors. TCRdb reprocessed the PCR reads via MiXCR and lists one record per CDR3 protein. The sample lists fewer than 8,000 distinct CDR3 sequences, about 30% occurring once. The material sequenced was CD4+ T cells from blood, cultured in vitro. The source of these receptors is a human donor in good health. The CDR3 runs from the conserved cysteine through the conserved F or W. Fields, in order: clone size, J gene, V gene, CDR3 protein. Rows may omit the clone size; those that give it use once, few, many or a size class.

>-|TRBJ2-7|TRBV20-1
CSARETTWAEQYF
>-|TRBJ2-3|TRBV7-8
CASSRRGLAKDTQYF
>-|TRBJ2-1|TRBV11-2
CASSFGGGSYNEQFF
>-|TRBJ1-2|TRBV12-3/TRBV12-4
CASSSRRRSNYGYTF
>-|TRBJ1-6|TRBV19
CASSDSSYNSPLHF
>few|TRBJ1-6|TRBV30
CAWSVNEQGHSPLHF
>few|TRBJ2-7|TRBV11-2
CASSPLALSSYEQYF
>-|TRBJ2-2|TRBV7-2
CASSIMGGPGELFF
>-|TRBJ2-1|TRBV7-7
CASSPYSGGHNEQFF
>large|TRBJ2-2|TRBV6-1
CATEDRGHTGELFF
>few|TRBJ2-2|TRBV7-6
CASSFGTATGELFF
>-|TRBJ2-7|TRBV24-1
CARRRGPHMWEQYF
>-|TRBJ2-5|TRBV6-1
CTSSRGDQGFGETQYF
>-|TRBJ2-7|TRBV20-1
CSARRLAGSFYEQYF
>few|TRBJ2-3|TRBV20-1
CSAPLGSTDTQYF
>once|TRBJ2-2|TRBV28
CASSLYSGTTGELFF
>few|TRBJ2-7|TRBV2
CASSDLVSYEQYF
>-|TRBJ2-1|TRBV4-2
CASSLGGGTNNEQFF
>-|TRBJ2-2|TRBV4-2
CASSLGLADENTGELFF
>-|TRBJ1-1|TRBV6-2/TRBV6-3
CASRNQGLWNTEAFF
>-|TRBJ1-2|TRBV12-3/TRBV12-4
CASSSAGENYGYTF
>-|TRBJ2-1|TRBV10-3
CAAGTDNEQFF
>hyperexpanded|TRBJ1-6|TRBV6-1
CASSTGHPLPLHF
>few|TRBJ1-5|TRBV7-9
CASSLMGASQPQHF
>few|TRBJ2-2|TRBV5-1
CASSLAFTGELFF
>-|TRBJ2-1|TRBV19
CASSIALAGANEQFF
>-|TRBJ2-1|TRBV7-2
CASSKGQYNEQFF
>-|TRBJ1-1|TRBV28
CASSQIPNTEAFF
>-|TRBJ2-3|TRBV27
CASRLSGGSTDTQYF
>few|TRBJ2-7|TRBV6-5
CASSYSKNEQYF
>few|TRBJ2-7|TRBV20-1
CSAQDDYEQYF
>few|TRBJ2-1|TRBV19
CASSIRLYNEQFF
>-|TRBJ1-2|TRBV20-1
CSARLDRTYGYTF
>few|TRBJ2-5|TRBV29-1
CSVGQSGQFGETQYF
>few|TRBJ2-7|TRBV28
CASTARPGHTTYEQYF
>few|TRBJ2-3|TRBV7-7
CASSLPGGTQYF
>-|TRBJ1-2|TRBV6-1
CAAQQGPGYGYTF
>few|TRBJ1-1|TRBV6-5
CASSWQSSAHMNTEAFF
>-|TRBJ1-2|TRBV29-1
CSVYTRDRGYGYTF
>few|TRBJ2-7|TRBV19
CASSPGLTYEQYF
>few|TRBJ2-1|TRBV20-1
CSARLAGGLGEQFF
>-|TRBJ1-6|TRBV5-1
CASSPGGATSPLHF
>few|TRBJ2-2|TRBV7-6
CASSLGSPGGVNTGELFF
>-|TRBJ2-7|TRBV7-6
CASSLGTAGGYEQYF
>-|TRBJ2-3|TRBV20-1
CSAKGVSSTDTQYF
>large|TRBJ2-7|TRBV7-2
CASSLELAGGEQYF
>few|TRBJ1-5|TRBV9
CASSVGSSGQPQHF
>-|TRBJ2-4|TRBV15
CATSRDFSKNIQYF
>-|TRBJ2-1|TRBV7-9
CASSLPGWEQFF
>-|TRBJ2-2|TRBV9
CASSFGTGGELFF
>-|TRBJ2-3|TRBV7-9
CASSRKTLRTDTQYF
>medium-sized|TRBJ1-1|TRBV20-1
CSARRVYTEAFF